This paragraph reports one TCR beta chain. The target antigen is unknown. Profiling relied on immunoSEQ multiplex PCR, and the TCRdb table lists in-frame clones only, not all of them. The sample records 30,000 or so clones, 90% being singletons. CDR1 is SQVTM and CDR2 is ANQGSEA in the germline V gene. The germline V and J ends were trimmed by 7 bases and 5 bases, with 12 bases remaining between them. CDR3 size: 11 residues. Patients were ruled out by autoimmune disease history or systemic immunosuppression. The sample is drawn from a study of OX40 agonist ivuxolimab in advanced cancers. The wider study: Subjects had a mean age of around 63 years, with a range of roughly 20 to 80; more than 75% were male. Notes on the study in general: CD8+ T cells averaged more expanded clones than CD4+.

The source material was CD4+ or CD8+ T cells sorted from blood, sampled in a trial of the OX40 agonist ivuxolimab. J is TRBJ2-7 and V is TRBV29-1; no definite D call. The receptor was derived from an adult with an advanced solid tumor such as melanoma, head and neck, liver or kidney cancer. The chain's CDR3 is CSGKVRHEQYF. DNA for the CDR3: TGCAGCGGAAAGGTTCGTCACGAGCAGTACTTC.